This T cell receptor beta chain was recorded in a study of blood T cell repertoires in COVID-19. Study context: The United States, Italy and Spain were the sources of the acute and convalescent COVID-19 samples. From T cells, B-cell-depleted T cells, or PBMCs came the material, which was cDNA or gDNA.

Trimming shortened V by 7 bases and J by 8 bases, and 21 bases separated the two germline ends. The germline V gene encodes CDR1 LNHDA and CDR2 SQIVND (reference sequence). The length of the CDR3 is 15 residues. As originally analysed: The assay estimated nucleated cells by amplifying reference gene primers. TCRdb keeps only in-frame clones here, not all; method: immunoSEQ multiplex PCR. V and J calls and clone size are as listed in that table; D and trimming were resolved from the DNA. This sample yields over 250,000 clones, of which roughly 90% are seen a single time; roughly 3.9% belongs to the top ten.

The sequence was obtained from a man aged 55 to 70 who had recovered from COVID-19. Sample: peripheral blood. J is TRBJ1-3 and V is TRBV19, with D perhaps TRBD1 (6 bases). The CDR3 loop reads CASTRTGKAAHTIYF. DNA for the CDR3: TGTGCCAGTACTCGAACAGGGAAAGCCGCGCACACCATATATTTT.